These T cell receptor beta chains were read from a single sample in a study of cytomegalovirus exposure and HLA in healthy donors. Repertoires were generated with immunoSEQ multiplex PCR, while TCRdb's copy carries only in-frame clones and drops some. The repertoire holds approximately 97,000 clones, with under 90% as singletons. Sequencing was done on a sample of PBMCs. The receptors derive from a woman in her 70s in good health and CMV-seropositive. The CDR3 runs from the conserved cysteine through the conserved F or W. The D gene is left open where the match is weak. Clone size, where shown, is once, few, many, or a class for clones that have expanded.

>TRBJ2-2|-|TRBV14|-
TGTGCCAGCAGCCAACCCGGGACAACGAACACCGGGGAGCTGTTTTTT
CASSQPGTTNTGELFF
>TRBJ1-1|-|TRBV6-5|once
TGTGCCAGCAGCGCTAATGGTATTGAAGCTTTCTTT
CASSANGIEAFF
>TRBJ2-7|TRBD1|TRBV10-3|-
TGTGCCATCAGTGAGTGGGGGACAGGGACGCGGGAGCAGTACTTC
CAISEWGTGTREQYF
>TRBJ2-5|TRBD2|TRBV7-8|few
TGTGCCAGCAGCTTGGGACTAGCGGGTGGTCGACAAGAGACCCAGTACTTC
CASSLGLAGGRQETQYF
>TRBJ2-7|TRBD1|TRBV13|-
TGTGCCAGCAGCCACCGCCAGGGGGCTATCGAGCAGTACTTC
CASSHRQGAIEQYF
>TRBJ1-1|-|TRBV27|-
TGTGCCAGCAGTTTATGGAGGGGTACTGAAGCTTTCTTT
CASSLWRGTEAFF
>TRBJ1-2|-|TRBV28|-
TGTGCCAGCAGTTGGGCCAGGGCCAACTATGGCTACACCTTC
CASSWARANYGYTF
>TRBJ2-7|-|TRBV19|-
TGTGCCACCCGACAGAACACAATCCACGAGCAGTACTTC
CATRQNTIHEQYF
>TRBJ1-1|-|TRBV25-1|-
TGTGCCAGCAGCGTGGGGGGGAGATATATGAACACTGAAGCTTTCTTT
CASSVGGRYMNTEAFF
>TRBJ2-1|-|TRBV6-5|-
TGTGCCAGCAGCCACGGGGACACCTTAGGGAATGAGCAGTTCTTC
CASSHGDTLGNEQFF
>TRBJ1-1|TRBD1|TRBV19|-
TGTGCCAGTAGTACAAAACCAGGCGGGACAGGGATGAACACTGAAGCTTTCTTT
CASSTKPGGTGMNTEAFF
>TRBJ1-5|-|TRBV6-5|-
TGTGCCAGCAGTTACTCGTTCCGCGCTGCTCAGCCCCAGCATTTT
CASSYSFRAAQPQHF
>TRBJ2-5|TRBD2|TRBV29-1|-
TGCAGCGGGGGGACGGACCCTACGCGGGAGCAGTACTTC
CSGGTDPTREQYF
>TRBJ2-3|-|TRBV7-2|-
TGTGCCAGCAGCTCCGGACAGCCCCGAGATACGCAGTATTTT
CASSSGQPRDTQYF
>TRBJ2-7|-|TRBV7-2|-
TGTGCCACCGCGGAGCGGAGGGACTACGAGCAGTACTTC
CATAERRDYEQYF
>TRBJ2-5|TRBD2|TRBV27|once
TGTGCCAGCAGCGCCGGTAGGACTAGCGGCCGGAGGGAGACCCAGTACTTC
CASSAGRTSGRRETQYF
>TRBJ1-3|-|TRBV27|-
TGTGCCAGCGGGCAGGGGAACACCATATATTTT
CASGQGNTIYF